This TCR beta chain was recovered during a study of T-cell memory formation after mild COVID-19. The overall study: Largely, TCR clusters stayed within a single donor. The study's findings and limits: Pre-infection memory held some responding clones, suggesting pre-existing cross-reactive T cells responded. The main location of contracting CD4+ clones was CM and EM, and that of contracting CD8+ clones was EMRA. Contracting clones from day 15 to 85 had balanced CD4/CD8; later expanders favoured CD4+.

The trim removed 5 bases at V and 3 bases at J, leaving 8 bases unmatched. Per the germline V gene, CDR1 is SGHAT and CDR2 is FQNNGV. The CDR3 spans 17 residues. The sample holds many counts of this clonotype. Its specificity is unknown. TCRdb reprocessed the 5' RACE reads via MiXCR and lists one record per CDR3 protein. The table records around 320,000 distinct CDR3 sequences, approximately 15% of them present only once. This TCR came from a man younger than 35 who had mild COVID-19 (a few samples of this study predate the infection). Cell type and time point are not known. The gene calls are TRBV11-2 and TRBJ2-3; 13 bases fit TRBD2. The specimen was PBMCs or a T cell subset sorted from them (not recorded which). The CDR3 is CASSPRLAGGVTDTQYF. Written as DNA, the CDR3 is TGTGCCAGCAGCCCGAGACTAGCGGGGGGTGTAACAGATACGCAGTATTTT.